This entry lists 28 T cell receptor beta chains sequenced from one sample in a study of cytomegalovirus exposure and HLA in healthy donors. A multiplex PCR was run with 60 Vbeta primers and 13 Jbeta primers. Repertoires were generated with immunoSEQ multiplex PCR, while TCRdb's copy carries only in-frame clones and drops some. Here the sample table reports 30,000 to 35,000 clones. The sample consisted of PBMCs. Source of these receptors: a woman aged 40 to 49 in good health and CMV-seropositive.

The chain recombines TRBV4-2 with TRBJ2-3, with TRBD1 identical over 7 bases. The CDR3 loop spans 16 amino acids. CDR1 and CDR2 (germline): LGHNA, YNFKEQ. J lost 7 bases, V lost 0 bases, and 10 bases had no gene match. Here the CDR3 reads CASSQDSASGGNTQYF. CDR3 sequence (DNA): TGTGCCAGCAGCCAAGATAGTGCGTCAGGGGGTAATACGCAGTATTTT.

The rearrangement joins TRBV7-3 to TRBJ2-3; D gene uncertain. The CDR3 sequence is 13 residues long. Germline values: CDR1 SGHTA, CDR2 FQGTGA. Trimming removed 0 bases at V and 5 bases at J, with 6 bases between. CDR3 DNA sequence: TGTGCCAGCAGCTTAACTCGGGTAGATACGCAGTATTTT. Protein product: CASSLTRVDTQYF.

CDR3 in amino acids: CASSEAVGQGYNEQFF. For the CDR3, the DNA is TGTGCCAGCAGTGAAGCCGTGGGACAGGGTTACAATGAGCAGTTCTTC. J is TRBJ2-1 and V is TRBV2; 9 bases are shared with TRBD1. The CDR3 is 16 residues long. Germline V gene sequence: CDR1 SNHLY, CDR2 FYNNEI. V shed 0 bases, J shed 4 bases, and the junction held 4 bases outside the gene matches. Full variable domain (rest looked up from reference TRBV2 and TRBJ2-1): EPEVTQTPSHQVTQMGQEVILRCVPISNHLYFYWYRQILGQKVEFLVSFYNNEISEKSEIFDDQFSVERPDGSNFTLKIRSTKLEDSAMYFCASSEAVGQGYNEQFFGPGTRLTVL.

This chain connects TRBV7-2 to TRBJ1-5; the D gene is possibly TRBD1 (5 bases). The CDR3 spans 13 residues. The V gene's germline CDR1 is SGHTA and CDR2 FQGNSA. Trimming pared 5 bases from V and 4 bases from J, leaving 9 bases between. The CDR3 bases are TGTGCCAGCAGCGGGGGGGGGAATCAGCCCCAGCATTTT. Its translation: CASSGGGNQPQHF.

The chain couples TRBV5-1 to TRBJ1-1; D not certain. Between the trimmed V and J ends, which lost 2 bases and 0 bases, there was a span of 8 bases. Per germline, CDR1 SGHRS and CDR2 YFSETQ. The CDR3 has 14 residues. The CDR3 region is CASSFSTLNTEAFF. The CDR3 DNA sequence: TGCGCCAGCAGCTTTTCCACATTGAACACTGAAGCTTTCTTT.

This rearrangement joins TRBV27 to TRBJ2-3; no definite D call. The CDR3 contains 14 residues. Trimming removed 2 bases at V and 2 bases at J, with 8 bases between. The germline V gene has CDR1 MNHEY and CDR2 SMNVEV (reference sequence). CDR3 coding DNA: TGTGCCAGCAGTTTAGTAAAAGCCACAGATACGCAGTATTTT. This gives the protein CASSLVKATDTQYF.

The chain carries TRBV27 and TRBJ1-2; perhaps TRBD1 as D (5 bases). The germline CDR1 and CDR2 sequences are MNHEY and SMNVEV (reference sequence). This CDR3 is 14 amino acids long. Trimming shortened V by 2 bases and J by 2 bases, and 9 bases separated the two germline ends. The CDR3 sequence is CASSLNDRNYGYTF. In DNA form, the CDR3 reads TGTGCCAGCAGTTTAAACGACAGAAACTATGGCTACACCTTC.

For this clone: One end of the junction is discordant with germline, which a read error may explain. The chain uses TRBV6-5 and TRBJ2-5; 7 bases map to TRBD2. Germline loops: CDR1 MNHEY, CDR2 SVGAGI. This CDR3 contains 15 residues. In DNA, the CDR3 is TGTGCCAGCAGTTACGCCGCTAGCGGACAAGAGACCCCGTACTTC. It specifies CASSYAASGQETPYF.

The chain employs TRBV13 and TRBJ2-3, with TRBD2 matching 9 bases. V gave up 7 bases and J gave up 1 base; unmatched junction bases: 9. The CDR3 consists of 16 residues. The germline V gene has CDR1 PRHDT and CDR2 FYEKMQ (reference sequence). The CDR3 sequence is CASTKVVAGGTDTQYF. As DNA, the CDR3 is TGTGCCAGCACCAAGGTGGTAGCGGGAGGCACAGATACGCAGTATTTT.

This rearrangement joins TRBV2 to TRBJ1-1; the D is unclear. Germline loops: CDR1 SNHLY, CDR2 FYNNEI. The V and J ends lost 6 bases and 1 base respectively, with 9 bases between them. The CDR3 covers 13 residues. The CDR3 DNA reads TGTGCCAGCAGGCTAACAGAGAACACTGAAGCTTTCTTT. This sequence encodes CASRLTENTEAFF. Full variable domain (missing parts from reference TRBV2 and TRBJ1-1): EPEVTQTPSHQVTQMGQEVILRCVPISNHLYFYWYRQILGQKVEFLVSFYNNEISEKSEIFDDQFSVERPDGSNFTLKIRSTKLEDSAMYFCASRLTENTEAFFGQGTRLTVV.

This chain connects TRBV19 to TRBJ1-1; D not resolved. Trimming removed 3 bases from V and 10 bases from J, with 9 bases in between. This CDR3 region has 11 residues. Germline V gene data show CDR1 as LNHDA and CDR2 as SQIVND (reference sequence). The CDR3 DNA reads TGTGCCAGTAGTATGGGAGAGATAGCTTTCTTT. Amino acid sequence: CASSMGEIAFF.

The chain links TRBV30 to TRBJ1-1, with no clear D. Germline V gene sequence: CDR1 GTSNPN, CDR2 SVGIG (reference sequence). The germline V and J ends were trimmed by 3 bases and 3 bases, with 8 bases remaining between them. CDR3 length: 12 residues. The CDR3 sequence: CAWSGSYTEAFF. In DNA, the CDR3 is TGTGCCTGGAGCGGGAGCTACACTGAAGCTTTCTTT.

The chain uses TRBV2 and TRBJ2-5; a possible D gene is TRBD2 (5 bases). With 8 bases removed from V and 1 base from J, the gap between germline ends came to 11 bases. CDR1 SNHLY and CDR2 FYNNEI come from the germline V gene. The CDR3 is made up of 13 amino acids. Here the CDR3 reads CASCGPSQETQYF. CDR3 sequence (DNA): TGTGCCAGCTGCGGGCCGAGCCAAGAGACCCAGTACTTC.

J is TRBJ2-2 and V is TRBV7-9, with TRBD2 matching 12 bases. V shed 5 bases and J 0 bases; nucleotides not matched to a gene: 7. This CDR3 region has 18 residues. Germline CDR1 is SEHNR and CDR2 is FQNEAQ (reference sequence). The CDR3, as DNA: TGTGCCAGCAGCACGACTAGCGGGGGTTTCGCGAACACCGGGGAGCTGTTTTTT. Translating it yields CASSTTSGGFANTGELFF.

This rearrangement joins TRBV6-1 to TRBJ2-5, with D maybe TRBD1 (6 bases). With 6 bases removed from V and 5 bases from J, the gap between germline ends came to 10 bases. Germline assignment: CDR1 MNHNS and CDR2 SASEGT. The CDR3 sequence is 12 residues long. CDR3 sequence reads: CASSQRGETQYF. The CDR3 nucleotides are TGTGCCAGCAGCCAAAGGGGGGAGACCCAGTACTTC.

The V call is TRBV30, the J call TRBJ2-5; 8 nucleotides match TRBD2. Germline V gene lookup returns CDR1 GTSNPN and CDR2 SVGIG (reference sequence). V gave up 4 bases and J gave up 5 bases; unmatched junction bases: 6. The CDR3 runs 13 residues. CDR3 sequence reads: CAWKVAGGETQYF. CDR3 coding DNA: TGTGCCTGGAAGGTGGCGGGGGGCGAGACCCAGTACTTC. The complete variable domain, with remaining parts taken from reference TRBV30 and TRBJ2-5, reads SQTIHQWPATLVQPVGSPLSLECTVEGTSNPNLYWYRQAAGRGLQLLFYSVGIGQISSEVPQNLSASRPQDRQFILSSKKLLLSDSGFYLCAWKVAGGETQYFGPGTRLLVL.

The V call is TRBV5-1, the J call TRBJ2-7; D gene unclear. The CDR3 has 15 amino acids. V was trimmed by 0 bases and J by 2 bases, leaving 12 bases between them. Germline values: CDR1 SGHRS, CDR2 YFSETQ. CDR3 sequence: CASSLGLGPAYEQYF. For the CDR3, the DNA is TGCGCCAGCAGCTTGGGTCTTGGCCCTGCCTACGAGCAGTACTTC.

The genes are TRBV19 and TRBJ2-1; tentatively, D is TRBD1 (5 bases). V lost 3 bases and J 9 bases, leaving 18 bases between the germline ends. CDR1 and CDR2 from the germline V gene are LNHDA and SQIVND (reference sequence). This CDR3 has 15 amino acids. The CDR3 reads CASSMFRSQQAEQFF. The CDR3 DNA follows: TGTGCCAGTAGTATGTTCAGGTCCCAACAGGCTGAGCAGTTCTTC.

V gene TRBV28 combines with J gene TRBJ2-7, with unresolved D. This CDR3 comprises 14 residues. In germline, CDR1 is MDHEN, CDR2 SYDVKM. The V and J ends lost 3 bases and 0 bases respectively, with 9 bases between them. The CDR3 DNA reads TGTGCCAGCAGTTTGTTACAGAACTCCTACGAGCAGTACTTC. Its translation: CASSLLQNSYEQYF.

This chain uses TRBV7-9 with TRBJ1-1, with TRBD1 matching over 7 bases. The germline V gene has CDR1 SEHNR and CDR2 FQNEAQ (reference sequence). The V gene end was trimmed by 5 bases and the J gene end by 0 bases; junction bases not matched to a gene: 3. The CDR3 totals 14 residues. The CDR3 DNA reads as TGTGCCAGCAGCCCGGGACAGATGAACACTGAAGCTTTCTTT. Translation gives CASSPGQMNTEAFF.

The chain joins TRBV10-2 to TRBJ2-7, with D perhaps TRBD1 (6 bases). The V and J ends lost 6 bases and 6 bases respectively, with 15 bases between them. The CDR3 is 13 residues long. In germline, CDR1 is WSHSY, CDR2 SAAADI. This chain's CDR3 is CASRGQGFGEQYF. The CDR3 nucleotides read TGCGCCAGCAGGGGCCAGGGGTTCGGCGAGCAGTACTTC.

V and J are TRBV5-1 and TRBJ1-1; possible D gene TRBD1, 5 bases. Germline V lookup: CDR1 SGHRS, CDR2 YFSETQ. Between the trimmed V and J ends, which lost 0 bases and 3 bases, there was a span of 6 bases. This CDR3 is 13 amino acids long. The CDR3 DNA is TGCGCCAGCAGCTTGGGACAGTACACTGAAGCTTTCTTT. It codes for CASSLGQYTEAFF.

V and J are TRBV19 and TRBJ1-5; D gene unclear. The CDR3 covers 18 residues. Trimming stripped 0 bases from V and 0 bases from J, with 15 bases between. Germline V gene data show CDR1 as LNHDA and CDR2 as SQIVND (reference sequence). The CDR3 loop reads CASSIDGPGTYSNQPQHF. CDR3 coding DNA: TGTGCCAGTAGTATAGATGGTCCAGGAACGTATAGCAATCAGCCCCAGCATTTT.

The rearrangement joins TRBV5-4 to TRBJ1-1; D gene unclear. Germline-derived CDR1 and CDR2 are SGHNT and YYREEE (reference sequence). This CDR3 region has 14 residues. Trimming pared 0 bases from V and 1 base from J, leaving 7 bases between. The CDR3 is CASSLVGSNTEAFF. The CDR3 DNA reads TGTGCCAGCAGCTTGGTGGGCTCGAACACTGAAGCTTTCTTT.

The chain uses TRBV15 and TRBJ1-5; D unclear. Germline V gene lookup returns CDR1 LNHNV and CDR2 YYDKDF (reference sequence). This CDR3 is 14 amino acids long. Deletions cut 0 bases from V and 6 bases from J, with 9 bases between. The DNA for the CDR3 is TGTGCCACCAGCAGAGAGGTCCCAGGTCAGCCCCAGCATTTT. As protein: CATSREVPGQPQHF.

V and J are TRBV27 and TRBJ1-1; 7 nucleotides line up with TRBD1. Germline lookup yields CDR1 MNHEY and CDR2 SMNVEV (reference sequence). V shed 9 bases and J 1 base; nucleotides not matched to a gene: 14. The CDR3 is 16 residues long. The DNA of the CDR3 is TGTGCCAGAAGAAAACAGGGGCCTAAACCGAACACTGAAGCTTTCTTT. Amino acids: CARRKQGPKPNTEAFF.

The chain employs TRBV11-2 and TRBJ1-1; D might be TRBD1 (5 bases). Trimming left V 0 bases short and J 1 base short, with 9 bases between. The CDR3 consists of 15 residues. Looked up from germline, CDR1 is SGHAT and CDR2 is FQNNGV. CDR3 coding DNA: TGTGCCAGCAGCTTAGATCCAAGGGGGAACACTGAAGCTTTCTTT. Its translation: CASSLDPRGNTEAFF.

The chain couples TRBV28 to TRBJ1-1; D might be TRBD1 (5 bases). Trimming left V 6 bases short and J 2 bases short, with 16 bases between. The V gene's germline CDR1 is MDHEN and CDR2 SYDVKM. The CDR3 is 15 residues long. The CDR3 reads CASRLANRGNTEAFF. The CDR3 nucleotides read TGTGCCAGCAGGCTAGCGAATAGGGGAAACACTGAAGCTTTCTTT. Drawing the rest from reference TRBV28 and TRBJ1-1, the complete variable domain is DVKVTQSSRYLVKRTGEKVFLECVQDMDHENMFWYRQDPGLGLRLIYFSYDVKMKEKGDIPEGYSVSREKKERFSLILESASTNQTSMYLCASRLANRGNTEAFFGQGTRLTVV.